The 14 T cell receptor beta chains given below trace back to one sample, sequenced in a study of T cell responses to AZD1222 COVID-19 vaccine. Using immunoSEQ multiplex PCR, the repertoire was profiled, and TCRdb retains in-frame clones only, with some absent. The sample has around 130,000 clones; more than 90% are singletons. This sample comprised peripheral blood, obtained 28 days after the second AZD1222 dose. The receptors here all came from an adult who received the AZD1222 COVID-19 vaccine.

The CDR3 region has the DNA TGTGCCAGCAGGCCGTCAAGGGGGTCCTACAATGAGCAGTTCTTC. This gives the protein CASRPSRGSYNEQFF. V is TRBV6-5 and J is TRBJ2-1; weak D call: TRBD1 (6 bases). V was pared by 6 bases and J by 1 base, with 13 bases between. This CDR3 contains 15 residues. Per the germline V gene, CDR1 is MNHEY and CDR2 is SVGAGI.

The rearrangement uses TRBV10-3 and TRBJ2-1; no reliable D call. The CDR3 covers 11 residues. Germline values: CDR1 ENHRY, CDR2 SYGVKD. Trimming left V 4 bases short and J 5 bases short, with 3 bases between. The CDR3 reads CAISGNNEQFF. The CDR3 region has the DNA TGTGCCATCAGTGGGAACAATGAGCAGTTCTTC.

The chain uses TRBV6-4 and TRBJ1-6, with TRBD1 matching over 8 bases. This CDR3 has 15 amino acids. With V trimmed by 6 bases and J by 5 bases, 6 bases remained unmatched. Germline V gene data show CDR1 as MRHNA and CDR2 as SNTAGT. CDR3 DNA sequence: TGTGCCAGCAGACAGACAGGGGTGGATAATTCACCCCTCCACTTT. The encoded protein is CASRQTGVDNSPLHF.

The chain recombines TRBV11-3 with TRBJ2-2, with 9 bases fitting TRBD1. This CDR3 has 14 amino acids. Germline CDR1 SGHNT, CDR2 YENEEA. The V and J ends lost 5 bases and 5 bases, in that order; junction bases with no gene match: 3. The CDR3 region is CASSPGQGTGELFF. The CDR3 nucleotides are TGTGCCAGCAGCCCCGGACAGGGGACCGGGGAGCTGTTTTTT. Full variable domain (missing parts from reference TRBV11-3 and TRBJ2-2): EAGVVQSPRYKIIEKKQPVAFWCNPISGHNTLYWYLQNLGQGPELLIRYENEEAVDDSQLPKDRFSAERLKGVDSTLKIQPAELGDSAVYLCASSPGQGTGELFFGEGSRLTVL.

The chain uses TRBV30 and TRBJ1-2; D remains unclear. CDR1 GTSNPN and CDR2 SVGIG come from the germline V gene (reference sequence). The CDR3 has 14 amino acids. V lost 3 bases and J 2 bases, leaving 13 bases between the germline ends. The DNA of the CDR3 is TGTGCCTGGAGCCCCCAGATAGGCAACTATGGCTACACCTTC. Protein: CAWSPQIGNYGYTF.

The gene calls are TRBV5-4 and TRBJ2-5; D not resolved. The germline V gene has CDR1 SGHNT and CDR2 YYREEE (reference sequence). CDR3 length: 15 amino acids. V gave up 1 base and J gave up 0 bases, with 10 bases separating them. CDR3 in DNA: TGTGCCAGCAGCTTGAGCGTGTCTTACCAAGAGACCCAGTACTTC. Translated, it gives CASSLSVSYQETQYF.

The chain links TRBV5-1 to TRBJ1-2, with TRBD1 as a possible D gene (6 bases). The germline V and J ends were trimmed by 3 bases and 0 bases, with 9 bases remaining between them. Germline V lookup: CDR1 SGHRS, CDR2 YFSETQ. The CDR3 totals 14 residues. As DNA, the CDR3 is TGCGCCAGCAGCTCCACAGGGACTAACTATGGCTACACCTTC. Its protein product is CASSSTGTNYGYTF.

This rearrangement joins TRBV5-8 to TRBJ2-4; 11 bases agree with TRBD2. The CDR3 has 17 residues. Germline V gene data show CDR1 as SGHTS and CDR2 as YDEGEE. V lost 3 bases, J lost 8 bases, and 13 bases stayed unmatched. This chain's CDR3 is CASSYAGTSGLAHIQYF. In nucleotides, the CDR3 is TGTGCCAGCAGCTACGCCGGGACTAGCGGACTCGCGCACATTCAGTACTTC. Using reference TRBV5-8 and TRBJ2-4 for the parts outside the CDR3, the full variable domain is EAGVTQSPTHLIKTRGQQATLRCSPISGHTSVYWYQQALGLGLQFLLWYDEGEERNRGNFPPRFSGRQFPNYSSELNVNALELEDSALYLCASSYAGTSGLAHIQYFGAGTRLSVL.

The V call is TRBV3-1 (or the pseudogene TRBV3-2), the J call TRBJ1-2; D might be TRBD1 (5 bases). Germline CDR1 is LGHDT and CDR2 is YNNKEL (reference sequence). Trimming removed 1 base from V and 4 bases from J, with 13 bases in between. The CDR3 runs to 15 residues. This CDR3 is CASSQGSGAGYGYTF. The CDR3, as DNA: TGTGCCAGCAGCCAAGGATCTGGGGCGGGCTATGGCTACACCTTC.

The chain couples TRBV5-1 to TRBJ2-5; D is undetermined. Trimming cost V 2 bases and J 2 bases, with 10 bases left between them. The germline gives CDR1 SGHRS, CDR2 YFSETQ. The CDR3 has 14 residues. CDR3 sequence: CASSFSGQQETQYF. For the CDR3, the DNA is TGCGCCAGCAGCTTTTCCGGCCAACAAGAGACCCAGTACTTC.

In DNA form, the CDR3 reads TGTGCCAGCAGCTTCGAGTTAGCGGGCGGGGAGCTGTTTTTT. Protein: CASSFELAGGELFF. The chain recombines TRBV7-6 with TRBJ2-2; 7 bases are shared with TRBD2. J was trimmed by 7 bases and V by 3 bases; bases with no gene match: 5. Per germline, CDR1 SGHVS and CDR2 FNYEAQ. This CDR3 region has 14 residues.

This chain links TRBV5-1 with TRBJ2-1, with D possibly TRBD2 on 6 matching bases. The V gene's germline CDR1 is SGHRS and CDR2 YFSETQ. The CDR3 is 15 residues long. Trimming took off 0 bases at V and 3 bases at J, with 10 bases between the two ends. CDR3 in DNA: TGCGCCAGCAGCTTGGCCTTGGGGGGCTACAATGAGCAGTTCTTC. Protein sequence: CASSLALGGYNEQFF. The full variable domain, rest sourced from reference TRBV5-1 and TRBJ2-1, is KAGVTQTPRYLIKTRGQQVTLSCSPISGHRSVSWYQQTPGQGLQFLFEYFSETQRNKGNFPGRFSGRQFSNSRSEMNVSTLELGDSALYLCASSLALGGYNEQFFGPGTRLTVL.

The CDR3 DNA follows: TGTGCCAGCAGTTACCTTCCGGACAGGGAGGAAAACACCATATATTTT. Protein sequence: CASSYLPDREENTIYF. The rearrangement uses TRBV6-6 and TRBJ1-3, with TRBD1 matching over 8 bases. This CDR3 contains 16 residues. In germline, CDR1 is MNHNY, CDR2 SVGAGI (reference sequence). The junction had 9 bases not matched to a gene; V was cut back by 2 bases and J by 6 bases.

The rearrangement joins TRBV28 to TRBJ1-5, with 7 bases lining up with TRBD1. This CDR3 region has 20 residues. Germline-derived CDR1 and CDR2 are MDHEN and SYDVKM. The V segment lost 3 bases and the J segment 0 bases; nucleotides outside the gene matches: 17. The CDR3 nucleotides are TGTGCCAGCAGTTTTTTCCTGGACAGGTGGGGGGGAAATAGCAATCAGCCCCAGCATTTT. Its protein is CASSFFLDRWGGNSNQPQHF.